A single sample is the source of the 26 T cell receptor beta chains below, sequenced in a study of T cells expressing NK-cell markers. TCRdb reprocessed the 5' RACE reads and reports one entry per CDR3 protein, with no DNA. The sample includes 500,000 to 700,000 distinct CDR3 sequences. Source material: blood T cells: a sorted CD56 or NKG2C T cell subset, CD4+ or CD8+ T cells, or bulk PBMC T cells (not recorded which). These receptors were collected from a man aged 18 to 35 in good health.

CDR3 amino acids: CASSVATSADEQFF. The chain joins TRBV7-2 to TRBJ2-1; there is no DNA to check the TCRdb D call of TRBD2. The CDR3 sequence is 14 residues long. Germline loops: CDR1 SGHTA, CDR2 FQGNSA.

The chain combines TRBV12-3 or TRBV12-4 with TRBJ1-2; the TCRdb D gene call, TRBD1, has no DNA to confirm it. This CDR3 region has 15 residues. The CDR3: CASTTRDRVSFGYTF.

The chain links TRBV20-1 to TRBJ1-2; TCRdb's assignment of TRBD1 cannot be checked, as there is no DNA. The germline CDR1 and CDR2 sequences are DFQATT and SNEGSKA (reference sequence). The CDR3 consists of 12 residues. The CDR3 sequence: CSALQGGTGYTF.

This rearrangement joins TRBV9 to TRBJ2-2; absent DNA, TCRdb's TRBD2 call cannot be checked. This CDR3 contains 14 residues. Germline values: CDR1 SGDLS, CDR2 YYNGEE. CDR3 region: CASSVDPSSGELFF.

The CDR3 sequence: CASSLGYDAVTPGQSYNEQFF. This chain connects TRBV5-1 to TRBJ2-1; absent DNA, TCRdb's TRBD1 call cannot be checked. CDR1 and CDR2 (germline): SGHRS, YFSETQ. The CDR3 spans 21 residues.

This chain joins TRBV7-9 and TRBJ2-1; with no DNA, the TCRdb D assignment of TRBD2 cannot be verified. The germline V gene has CDR1 SEHNR and CDR2 FQNEAQ (reference sequence). The CDR3 is 15 residues long. The CDR3: CASSEGLAHSNEQFF.

The rearrangement links TRBV14 to TRBJ2-7; TCRdb indicates TRBD1, and absent DNA this call remains unverified. Germline V CDR1 and CDR2: SGHDN, FVKESK. The CDR3 loop spans 14 amino acids. This CDR3 reads CASSQGGQRYEQYF. Full variable domain (remainder filled in from reference TRBV14 and TRBJ2-7): EAGVTQFPSHSVIEKGQTVTLRCDPISGHDNLYWYRRVMGKEIKFLLHFVKESKQDESGMPNNRFLAERTGGTYSTLKVQPAELEDSGVYFCASSQGGQRYEQYFGPGTRLTVT.

The V call is TRBV6-2 or TRBV6-3, the J call TRBJ2-1; no DNA is available, so the TRBD2 call from TCRdb remains unchecked. CDR3 length: 19 residues. Looked up from germline, CDR1 is MNHEY and CDR2 is SVGEGT. The CDR3 loop is CASFGTSGSSSTLVNEQFF.

This sequence joins TRBV20-1 and TRBJ2-1; TCRdb's D call, TRBD1, is unchecked because there is no DNA. The V gene's germline CDR1 is DFQATT and CDR2 SNEGSKA (reference sequence). The CDR3 extends over 15 amino acids. The CDR3 loop is CSAQRQGRSYNEQFF.

This chain links TRBV4-3 with TRBJ2-7. Germline CDR1 and CDR2: LGHNA and YSLEER. The CDR3 is 13 amino acids. The CDR3 region is CASSQDPGREQYF.

This rearrangement joins TRBV6-1 to TRBJ1-2; TCRdb calls TRBD1, which cannot be checked without DNA. The CDR3 covers 15 residues. Germline V gene data show CDR1 as MNHNS and CDR2 as SASEGT. CDR3 region: CASSLGTGQQRGYTF.

The rearrangement uses TRBV5-5 and TRBJ2-5; no DNA is available, so the TRBD2 call from TCRdb remains unchecked. The CDR3 runs 15 residues. Germline lookup yields CDR1 SGHKS and CDR2 YYEKEE (reference sequence). The CDR3 spells CASSLSPQDQETQYF.

The chain joins TRBV6-2 or TRBV6-3 to TRBJ2-3; TCRdb's assignment of TRBD2 cannot be checked, as there is no DNA. This CDR3 is 16 amino acids long. Germline V CDR1 and CDR2: MNHEY, SVGEGT. CDR3 protein: CASTRGLGSSTDTQYF.

This rearrangement joins TRBV10-1 to TRBJ2-5; TCRdb lists TRBD1, though no DNA is available to test this call. The germline gives CDR1 WNHNN, CDR2 SYGVQD (reference sequence). This CDR3 is built from 14 residues. The CDR3 sequence is CASSQLGGEETQYF.

This chain links TRBV24-1 with TRBJ2-1. The CDR3 totals 14 residues. Germline V lookup: CDR1 KGHDR, CDR2 SFDVKD. The chain's CDR3 is CATSGTTSYNEQFF.

J is TRBJ2-1 and V is TRBV5-1; with no DNA, the TCRdb D assignment of TRBD2 cannot be verified. Germline CDR1 is SGHRS and CDR2 is YFSETQ. The CDR3 totals 16 residues. CDR3 sequence: CASSSSGLVVGNEQFF.

V is TRBV6-2 or TRBV6-3 and J is TRBJ2-7; TCRdb's D call of TRBD1 is untestable without DNA. This CDR3 comprises 13 residues. The germline V gene encodes CDR1 MNHEY and CDR2 SVGEGT. The CDR3 protein is CASGTSDSYEQYF.

The gene calls are TRBV6-5 and TRBJ1-5. The CDR3 length is 16 residues. Germline V lookup: CDR1 MNHEY, CDR2 SVGAGI. CDR3: CASSYYLQNSNQPQHF.

The genes are TRBV11-2 and TRBJ2-2; TCRdb outputs TRBD2, but without DNA this stays unchecked. The CDR3 consists of 17 residues. Germline V lookup: CDR1 SGHAT, CDR2 FQNNGV. CDR3: CASSWGLAGGHSGELFF.

The chain is built from TRBV12-3 or TRBV12-4 and TRBJ1-5. The CDR3 is made up of 15 amino acids. The chain's CDR3 is CASSPRAGGYQPQHF.

The chain has TRBV12-3 or TRBV12-4 and TRBJ2-1. This CDR3 has 14 amino acids. CDR3 sequence reads: CASSFGRLENEQFF.

V and J are TRBV4-2 and TRBJ2-7; as DNA is missing, the TRBD2 call by TCRdb cannot be tested. CDR3 length: 16 amino acids. Germline V gene lookup returns CDR1 LGHNA and CDR2 YNFKEQ. CDR3 residues: CASSQDPITGAYEQYF.

The rearrangement links TRBV29-1 to TRBJ1-2. The germline CDR1 and CDR2 sequences are SQVTM and ANQGSEA. The CDR3 is 12 residues long. The CDR3 reads CSVRGGDYGYTF.

CDR3 protein: CASSLTRRGENIQYF. The chain is built from TRBV27 and TRBJ2-4; there is no DNA to check the TCRdb D call of TRBD2. Germline loops: CDR1 MNHEY, CDR2 SMNVEV (reference sequence). The length of the CDR3 is 15 residues.

The V call is TRBV12-3 or TRBV12-4, the J call TRBJ2-3; TCRdb picks TRBD2, but there is no DNA to check that call. CDR3 length: 14 residues. CDR3 region: CASSLTVAEGHEYF.

The gene calls are TRBV5-6 and TRBJ2-4; TCRdb designates TRBD2, a call that cannot be tested without DNA. CDR1 and CDR2 from the germline V gene are SGHDT and YYEEEE. The CDR3 extends over 14 amino acids. CDR3 amino acids: CASSQRGSKNIQYF.